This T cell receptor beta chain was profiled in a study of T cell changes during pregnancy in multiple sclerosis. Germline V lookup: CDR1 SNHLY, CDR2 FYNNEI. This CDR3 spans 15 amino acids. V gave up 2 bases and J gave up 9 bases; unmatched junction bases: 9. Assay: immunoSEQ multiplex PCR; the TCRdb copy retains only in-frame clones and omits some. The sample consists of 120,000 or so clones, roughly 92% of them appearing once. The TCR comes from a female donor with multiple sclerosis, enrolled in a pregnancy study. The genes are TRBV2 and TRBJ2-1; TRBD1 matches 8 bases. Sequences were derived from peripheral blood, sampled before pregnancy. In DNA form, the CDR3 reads TGTGCCAGCAGTGAATCACGGTCAGGGGGCGGTGAGCAGTTCTTC. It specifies CASSESRSGGGEQFF.